This T cell receptor beta chain was retrieved from a study of blood T cell repertoires in COVID-19. Study-level information: Donors in the United States, Italy and Spain gave samples during acute or convalescent COVID-19. Sample material is recorded as cDNA or gDNA derived from T cells, B-cell-depleted T cells, or PBMCs.

Authors' processing steps: Amplification from reference gene primers served as the basis for estimated nucleated cell counts. Assay used: immunoSEQ multiplex PCR; TCRdb lists only in-frame clones, some missing. The D gene and trimming were derived from the DNA, and the V and J assignments and clone size from that table. The sample lists 80,000 to 95,000 clones, around 75% seen once, with around 4.4% in the top ten. Sample: peripheral blood. The clonotype comes from a woman between 50 and 59 years old with acute or convalescent COVID-19.

The CDR3 is CASSPRQESYEQYF. The CDR3 DNA reads TGTGCCAGCAGTCCTCGACAGGAATCCTACGAGCAGTACTTC. The V gene is TRBV6-5, the J gene TRBJ2-7, with a tentative D call TRBD1 (6 bases). CDR1 is MNHEY, CDR2 SVGAGI, per germline. The CDR3 length is 14 residues. Trimming pared 5 bases from V and 1 base from J, leaving 12 bases between.